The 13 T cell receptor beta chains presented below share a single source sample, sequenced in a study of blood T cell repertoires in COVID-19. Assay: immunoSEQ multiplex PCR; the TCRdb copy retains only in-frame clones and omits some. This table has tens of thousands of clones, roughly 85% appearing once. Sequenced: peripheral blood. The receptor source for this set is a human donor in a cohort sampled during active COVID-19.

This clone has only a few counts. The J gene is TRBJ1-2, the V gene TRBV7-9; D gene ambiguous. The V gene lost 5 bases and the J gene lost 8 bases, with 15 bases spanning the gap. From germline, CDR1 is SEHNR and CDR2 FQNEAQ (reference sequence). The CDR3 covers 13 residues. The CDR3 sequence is CASSHPQVSGYTF. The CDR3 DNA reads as TGTGCCAGCAGCCACCCCCAGGTCTCCGGCTACACCTTC.

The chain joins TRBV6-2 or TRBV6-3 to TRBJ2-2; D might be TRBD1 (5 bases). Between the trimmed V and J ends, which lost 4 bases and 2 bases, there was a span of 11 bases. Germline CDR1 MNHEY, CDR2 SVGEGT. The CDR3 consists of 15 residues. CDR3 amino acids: CASSFSRANTGELFF. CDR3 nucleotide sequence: TGTGCCAGCAGTTTCTCCAGGGCCAACACCGGGGAGCTGTTTTTT.

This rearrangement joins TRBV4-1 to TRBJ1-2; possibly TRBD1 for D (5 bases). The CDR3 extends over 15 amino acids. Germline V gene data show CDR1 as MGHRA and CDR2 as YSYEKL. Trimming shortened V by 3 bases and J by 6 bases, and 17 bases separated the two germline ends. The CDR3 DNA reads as TGCGCCAGCAGCCAGGTGGGGTGGGGGAGGGATGGCTACACCTTC. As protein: CASSQVGWGRDGYTF.

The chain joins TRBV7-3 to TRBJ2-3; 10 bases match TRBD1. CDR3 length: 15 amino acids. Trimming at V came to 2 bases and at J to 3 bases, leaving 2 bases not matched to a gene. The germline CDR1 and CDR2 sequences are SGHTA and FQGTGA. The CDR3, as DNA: TGTGCCAGCAGCTTAGGACAGGGGGGAACAGATACGCAGTATTTT. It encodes CASSLGQGGTDTQYF.

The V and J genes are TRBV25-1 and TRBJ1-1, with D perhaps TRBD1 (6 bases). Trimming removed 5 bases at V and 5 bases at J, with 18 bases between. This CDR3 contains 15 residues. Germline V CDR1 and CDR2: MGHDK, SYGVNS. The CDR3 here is CASSYGGGQGTEAFF. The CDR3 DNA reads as TGTGCCAGCAGTTATGGGGGGGGGCAGGGGACTGAAGCTTTCTTT.

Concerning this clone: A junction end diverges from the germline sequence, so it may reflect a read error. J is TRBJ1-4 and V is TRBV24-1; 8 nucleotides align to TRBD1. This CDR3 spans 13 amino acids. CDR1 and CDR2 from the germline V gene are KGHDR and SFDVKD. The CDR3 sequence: CATSDPDRERLFF. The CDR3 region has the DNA TGTGCCACCAGTGATCCGGACAGGGAAAGACTGTTTTTT.

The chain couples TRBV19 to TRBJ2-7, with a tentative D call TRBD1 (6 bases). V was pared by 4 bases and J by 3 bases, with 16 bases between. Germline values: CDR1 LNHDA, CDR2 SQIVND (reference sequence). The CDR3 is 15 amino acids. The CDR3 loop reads CASSTTGSAYYEQYF. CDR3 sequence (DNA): TGTGCCAGTAGTACCACAGGGAGTGCTTACTACGAGCAGTACTTC.

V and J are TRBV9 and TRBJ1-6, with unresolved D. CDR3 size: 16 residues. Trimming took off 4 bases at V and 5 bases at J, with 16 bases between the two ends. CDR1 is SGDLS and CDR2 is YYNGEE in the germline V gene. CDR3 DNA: TGTGCCAGCAGCTCTCAAACACAGCTTAATAATTCACCCCTCCACTTT. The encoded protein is CASSSQTQLNNSPLHF.

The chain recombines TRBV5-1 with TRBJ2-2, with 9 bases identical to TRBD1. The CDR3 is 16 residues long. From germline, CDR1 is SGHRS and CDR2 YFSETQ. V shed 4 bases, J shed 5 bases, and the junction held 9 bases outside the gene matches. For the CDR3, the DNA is TGCGCCAGCAGCGAGACCACAGGGGGCCGAACCGGGGAGCTGTTTTTT. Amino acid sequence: CASSETTGGRTGELFF.

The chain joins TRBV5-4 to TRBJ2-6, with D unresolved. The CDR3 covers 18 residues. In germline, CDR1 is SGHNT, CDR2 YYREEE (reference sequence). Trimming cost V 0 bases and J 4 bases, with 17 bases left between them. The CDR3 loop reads CASSLEPRRSAGANVLTF. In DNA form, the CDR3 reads TGTGCCAGCAGCTTGGAGCCGAGGAGATCGGCCGGGGCCAACGTCCTGACTTTC. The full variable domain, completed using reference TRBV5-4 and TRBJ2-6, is ETGVTQSPTHLIKTRGQQVTLRCSSQSGHNTVSWYQQALGQGPQFIFQYYREEENGRGNFPPRFSGLQFPNYSSELNVNALELDDSALYLCASSLEPRRSAGANVLTFGAGSRLTVL.

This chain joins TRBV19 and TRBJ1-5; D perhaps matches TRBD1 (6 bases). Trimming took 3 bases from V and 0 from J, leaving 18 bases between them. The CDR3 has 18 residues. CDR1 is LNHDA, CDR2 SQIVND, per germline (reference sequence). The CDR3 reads CASSIVAGEKYSNQPQHF. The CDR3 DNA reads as TGTGCCAGTAGTATCGTGGCAGGGGAGAAGTATAGCAATCAGCCCCAGCATTTT.

The chain's CDR3 is CASSPGPGGNSGNTIYF. The DNA of the CDR3 is TGTGCCAGCAGCCCCGGGCCAGGGGGCAACTCTGGAAACACCATATATTTT. J is TRBJ1-3 and V is TRBV7-3; TRBD1 matches 8 bases. V lost 5 bases and J lost 0; bases outside the gene matches: 9. Germline V lookup: CDR1 SGHTA, CDR2 FQGTGA. The length of the CDR3 is 17 residues.

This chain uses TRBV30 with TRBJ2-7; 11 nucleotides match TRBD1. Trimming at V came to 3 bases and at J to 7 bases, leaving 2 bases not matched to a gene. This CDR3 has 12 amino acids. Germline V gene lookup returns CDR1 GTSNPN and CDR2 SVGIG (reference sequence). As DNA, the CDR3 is TGTGCCTGGAGGGGGACAGGGGGAGAGCAGTACTTC. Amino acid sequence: CAWRGTGGEQYF.